Described below is a single TCR beta chain sequence and its context. Its antigen remains unknown. Germline CDR1 is DFQATT and CDR2 is SNEGSKA (reference sequence). Trimming shortened V by 4 bases and J by 10 bases, and 14 bases separated the two germline ends. The CDR3 has 12 residues. This entry comes from a study of naive and memory T cell subsets. The beta constant-region primer was an equimolar mix of two oligonucleotides covering TRBC1 and TRBC2. The ligated cDNA underwent four PCR rounds using SP2 and nested alpha and beta constant-region primers. Ligation attached a single-stranded oligonucleotide with a 12-nucleotide UMI and the SP2 primer to the cDNA 3' end. Via MiXCR, TCRdb re-called the UMI-ligation and nested PCR reads, giving one row per CDR3 protein. This table has roughly 92,000 distinct CDR3 sequences, around 10% appearing once. Alpha and beta libraries were amplified separately from the second PCR onward.

Study-level results: Possibly reflecting memory cells re-expressing CD45RA, a few larger clonotypes occurred in naive repertoires, especially CD8. Between naive and memory subsets, TCR abundance power law exponents differed.

This chain links TRBV20-1 with TRBJ2-1; D is undetermined. The TCR sequence derives from a human donor in good health. Source material: naive CD4+ T cells from blood. CDR3: CSATGPAHEQFF. The CDR3 DNA is TGCAGTGCTACCGGACCGGCCCACGAGCAGTTCTTC.